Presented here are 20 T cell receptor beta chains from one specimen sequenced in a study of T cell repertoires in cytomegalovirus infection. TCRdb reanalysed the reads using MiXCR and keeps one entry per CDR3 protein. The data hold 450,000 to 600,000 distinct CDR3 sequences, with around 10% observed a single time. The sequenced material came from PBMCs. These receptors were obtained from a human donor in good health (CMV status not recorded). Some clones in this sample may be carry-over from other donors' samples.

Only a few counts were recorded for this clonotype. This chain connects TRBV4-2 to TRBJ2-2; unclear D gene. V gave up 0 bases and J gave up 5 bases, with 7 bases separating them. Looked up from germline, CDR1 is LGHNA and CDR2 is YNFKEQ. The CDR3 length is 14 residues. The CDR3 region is CASSQEGGTGELFF. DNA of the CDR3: TGTGCCAGCAGCCAAGAGGGTGGGACCGGGGAGCTGTTTTTT.

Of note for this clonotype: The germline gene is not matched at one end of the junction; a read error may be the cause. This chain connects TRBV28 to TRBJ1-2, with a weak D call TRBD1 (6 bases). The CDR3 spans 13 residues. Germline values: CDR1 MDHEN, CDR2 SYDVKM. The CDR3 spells CASSLPQGRRMSF. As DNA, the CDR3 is TGTGCCAGCAGTTTACCCCAGGGGCGGAGGATGTCCTTC.

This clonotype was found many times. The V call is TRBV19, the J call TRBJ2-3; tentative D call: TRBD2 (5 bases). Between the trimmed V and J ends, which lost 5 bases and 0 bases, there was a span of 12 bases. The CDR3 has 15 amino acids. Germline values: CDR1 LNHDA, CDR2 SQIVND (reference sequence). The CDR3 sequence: CASSPDEGSTDTQYF. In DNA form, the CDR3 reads TGTGCCAGTAGTCCCGACGAGGGAAGCACAGATACGCAGTATTTT.

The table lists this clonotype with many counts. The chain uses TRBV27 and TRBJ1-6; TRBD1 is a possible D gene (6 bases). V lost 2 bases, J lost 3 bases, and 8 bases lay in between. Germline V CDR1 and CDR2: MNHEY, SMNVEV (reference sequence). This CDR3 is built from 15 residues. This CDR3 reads CASSLEGDYNSPLHF. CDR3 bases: TGTGCCAGCAGTTTAGAGGGGGACTATAATTCACCCCTCCACTTT.

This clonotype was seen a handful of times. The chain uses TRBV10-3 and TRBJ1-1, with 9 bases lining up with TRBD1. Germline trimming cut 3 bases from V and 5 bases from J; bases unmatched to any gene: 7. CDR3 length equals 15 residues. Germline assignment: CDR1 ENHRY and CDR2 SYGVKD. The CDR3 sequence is CAISDPDRGGTEAFF. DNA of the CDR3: TGTGCCATCAGTGACCCCGACAGGGGGGGGACTGAAGCTTTCTTT.

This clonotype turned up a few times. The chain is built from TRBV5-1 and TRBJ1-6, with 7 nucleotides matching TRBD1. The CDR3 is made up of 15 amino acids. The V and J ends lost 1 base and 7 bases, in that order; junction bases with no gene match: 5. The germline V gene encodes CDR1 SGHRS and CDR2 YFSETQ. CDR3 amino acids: CASSLMGQRNSPLHF. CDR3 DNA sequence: TGCGCCAGCAGCTTGATGGGACAGAGAAATTCACCCCTCCACTTT.

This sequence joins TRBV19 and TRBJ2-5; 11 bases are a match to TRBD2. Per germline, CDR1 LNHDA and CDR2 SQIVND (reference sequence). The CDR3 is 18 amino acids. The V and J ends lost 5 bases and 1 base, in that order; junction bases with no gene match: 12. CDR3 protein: CASSPLAGGRHRQETQYF. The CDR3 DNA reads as TGTGCCAGTAGTCCCCTAGCGGGGGGCCGACATCGCCAAGAGACCCAGTACTTC.

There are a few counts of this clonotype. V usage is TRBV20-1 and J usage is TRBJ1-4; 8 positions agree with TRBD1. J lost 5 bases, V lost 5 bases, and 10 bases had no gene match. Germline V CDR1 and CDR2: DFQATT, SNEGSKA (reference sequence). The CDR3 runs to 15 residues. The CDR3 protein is CSAPIRTGTNEKLFF. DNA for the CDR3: TGCAGTGCTCCCATCCGGACAGGGACAAATGAAAAACTGTTTTTT.

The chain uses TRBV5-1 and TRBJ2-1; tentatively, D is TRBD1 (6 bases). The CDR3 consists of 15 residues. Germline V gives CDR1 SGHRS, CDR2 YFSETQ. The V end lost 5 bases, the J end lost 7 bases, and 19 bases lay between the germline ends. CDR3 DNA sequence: TGCGCCAGCAGATATTCTCAAGGGGGAAAGAATGAGCAGTTCTTC. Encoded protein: CASRYSQGGKNEQFF.

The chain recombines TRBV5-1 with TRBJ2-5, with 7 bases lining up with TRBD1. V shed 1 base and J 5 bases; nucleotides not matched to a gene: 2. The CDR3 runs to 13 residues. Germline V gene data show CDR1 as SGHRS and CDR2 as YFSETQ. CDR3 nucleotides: TGCGCCAGCAGCTTGACAGGGGCTGAGACCCAGTACTTC. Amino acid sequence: CASSLTGAETQYF.

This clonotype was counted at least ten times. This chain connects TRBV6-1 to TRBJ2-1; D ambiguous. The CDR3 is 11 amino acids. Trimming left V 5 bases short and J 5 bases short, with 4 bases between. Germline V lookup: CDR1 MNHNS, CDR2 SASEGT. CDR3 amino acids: CASSFDNEQFF. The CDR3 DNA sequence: TGTGCCAGCAGTTTCGACAATGAGCAGTTCTTC.

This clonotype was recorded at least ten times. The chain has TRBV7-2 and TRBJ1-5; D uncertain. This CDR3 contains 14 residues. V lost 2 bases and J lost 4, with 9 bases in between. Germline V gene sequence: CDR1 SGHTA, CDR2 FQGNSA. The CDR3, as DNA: TGTGCCAGCAGCTTAAAGTGGGGAAATCAGCCCCAGCATTTT. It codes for CASSLKWGNQPQHF. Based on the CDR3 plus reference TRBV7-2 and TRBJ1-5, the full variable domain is GAGVSQSPSNKVTEKGKDVELRCDPISGHTALYWYRQSLGQGLEFLIYFQGNSAPDKSGLPSDRFSAERTGGSVSTLTIQRTQQEDSAVYLCASSLKWGNQPQHFGDGTRLSIL.

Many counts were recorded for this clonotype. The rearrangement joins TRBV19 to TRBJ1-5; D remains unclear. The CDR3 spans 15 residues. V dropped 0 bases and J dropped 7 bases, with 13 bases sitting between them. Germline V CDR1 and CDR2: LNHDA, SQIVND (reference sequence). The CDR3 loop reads CASSIEGVDGQPQHF. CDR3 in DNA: TGTGCCAGTAGTATAGAGGGAGTAGATGGGCAGCCCCAGCATTTT.

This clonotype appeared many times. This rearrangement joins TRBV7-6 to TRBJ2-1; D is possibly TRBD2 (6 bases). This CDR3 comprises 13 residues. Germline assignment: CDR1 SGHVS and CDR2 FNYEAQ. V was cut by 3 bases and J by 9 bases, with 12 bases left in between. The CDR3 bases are TGTGCCAGCAGCTTGGGAGGTATCGGTGAGCAGTTCTTC. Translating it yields CASSLGGIGEQFF.

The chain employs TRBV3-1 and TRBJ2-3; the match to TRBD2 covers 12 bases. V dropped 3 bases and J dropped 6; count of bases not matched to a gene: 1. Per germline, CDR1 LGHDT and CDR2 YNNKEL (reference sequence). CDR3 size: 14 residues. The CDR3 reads CASSQLAGGDTQYF. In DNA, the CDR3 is TGTGCCAGCAGCCAGCTAGCGGGGGGGGATACGCAGTATTTT.

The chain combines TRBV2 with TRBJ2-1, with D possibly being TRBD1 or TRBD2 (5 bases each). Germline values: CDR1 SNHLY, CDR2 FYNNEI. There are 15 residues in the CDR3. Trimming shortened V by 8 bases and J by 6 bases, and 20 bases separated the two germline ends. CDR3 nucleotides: TGTGCCAGCGCCCTTGGGCCGGGACGCCGCAATGAGCAGTTCTTC. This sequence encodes CASALGPGRRNEQFF.

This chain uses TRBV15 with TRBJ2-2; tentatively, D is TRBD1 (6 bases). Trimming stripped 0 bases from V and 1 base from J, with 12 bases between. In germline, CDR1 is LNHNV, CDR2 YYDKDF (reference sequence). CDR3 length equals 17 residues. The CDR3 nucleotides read TGTGCCACCAGCAGAGAACCGGCAGGGGTGAACACCGGGGAGCTGTTTTTT. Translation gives CATSREPAGVNTGELFF.

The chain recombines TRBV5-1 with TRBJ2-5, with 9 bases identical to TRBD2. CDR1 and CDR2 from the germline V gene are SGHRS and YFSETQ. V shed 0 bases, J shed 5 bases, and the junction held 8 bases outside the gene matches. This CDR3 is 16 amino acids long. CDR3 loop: CASSLAGGGAGETQYF. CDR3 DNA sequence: TGCGCCAGCAGCTTGGCCGGCGGGGGGGCAGGTGAGACCCAGTACTTC.

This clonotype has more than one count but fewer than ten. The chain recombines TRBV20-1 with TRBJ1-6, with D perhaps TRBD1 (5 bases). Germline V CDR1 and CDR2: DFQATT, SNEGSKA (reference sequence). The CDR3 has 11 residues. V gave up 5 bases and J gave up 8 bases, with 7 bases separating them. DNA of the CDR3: TGCAGTGCTGGGGCGGATTCACCCCTCCACTTT. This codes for CSAGADSPLHF.

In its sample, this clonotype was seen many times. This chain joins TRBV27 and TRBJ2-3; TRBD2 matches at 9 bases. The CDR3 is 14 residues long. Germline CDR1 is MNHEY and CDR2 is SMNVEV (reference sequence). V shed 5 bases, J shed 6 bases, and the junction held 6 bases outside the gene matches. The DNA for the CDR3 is TGTGCCAGCAGTCTAGCGGGGCCTTGGGATACGCAGTATTTT. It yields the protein CASSLAGPWDTQYF.